Shown below are 10 T cell receptor beta chains from a single sample sequenced in a study of identical twins (dated by TCRdb to 2016 to 2017). Libraries came from 5' RACE. TCRdb shows the sequencer as Illumina HiSeq 2000. TCRdb cleaned the public reads at Q25 with fastp, built clones with MiXCR and kept in-frame beta chains. Under each unique CDR3 protein, matching rows form one entry showing the most common genes and DNA. In this sample the table shows 1.5 million or so distinct CDR3 sequences, more than 30% of which occur a single time. Of the sample, approximately 0.25% is held by the ten largest clones. The material sequenced was cord blood. The receptors shown here come from a newborn girl in good health.

This clonotype showed up just a few times. CDR3 in DNA: TGTGCCAGCAGTTTATTGGCCCCTGGGGCTAGCGGGAGGTGGAATACGCAGTATTTT. Protein product: CASSLLAPGASGRWNTQYF. The V gene is TRBV27, the J gene TRBJ2-3, with 11 bases lining up with TRBD2. Trimming removed 1 base from V and 7 bases from J; junction bases left unmatched: 16. CDR3 length: 19 amino acids. CDR1 and CDR2 (germline): MNHEY, SMNVEV (reference sequence).

The chain uses TRBV28 and TRBJ1-2, with D perhaps matching TRBD1 (5 bases). CDR3 size: 10 residues. CDR1 and CDR2 (germline): MDHEN, SYDVKM. V lost 8 bases, J lost 8 bases, and 9 bases lay in between. CDR3 region: CASGGRGYTF. The CDR3 DNA follows: TGTGCCAGCGGGGGAAGAGGCTACACCTTC.

V usage is TRBV29-1 and J usage is TRBJ1-2, with 10 positions matching TRBD1. The germline CDR1 and CDR2 sequences are SQVTM and ANQGSEA. Trimming took 6 bases from V and 8 from J; bases not matched to a gene: 9. The CDR3 runs to 13 residues. This CDR3 is CSVKRDRGFGYTF. The CDR3 DNA reads as TGCAGCGTGAAGAGGGACAGGGGCTTCGGCTACACCTTC.

The chain is built from TRBV4-1 and TRBJ2-3; 7 bases align to TRBD2. Per the germline V gene, CDR1 is MGHRA and CDR2 is YSYEKL. V shed 1 base and J 5 bases; nucleotides not matched to a gene: 9. CDR3 length equals 16 residues. Here the CDR3 DNA reads TGCGCCAGCAGCCAAGTGGGACGGGAGGTTGGAGATACGCAGTATTTT. This encodes CASSQVGREVGDTQYF.

The V call is TRBV29-1, the J call TRBJ1-1, with 8 positions matching TRBD1. With 7 bases clipped from V and 4 bases from J, the junction kept 5 bases outside the gene matches. Germline CDR1 SQVTM, CDR2 ANQGSEA. The CDR3 loop spans 12 amino acids. This CDR3 reads CSDRQGSTEAFF. For the CDR3, the DNA is TGCAGCGACAGACAGGGGAGCACTGAAGCTTTCTTT.

The V gene is TRBV10-2, the J gene TRBJ2-1, with D perhaps TRBD2 (6 bases). The CDR3 length is 17 residues. Germline CDR1 is WSHSY and CDR2 is SAAADI. V shed 4 bases and J shed 2 bases, with 18 bases lying between them. CDR3 nucleotide sequence: TGCGCCAGCAGTGCGGCGAACCCGGGGGTCGCCTACAATGAGCAGTTCTTC. Translated, it gives CASSAANPGVAYNEQFF.

This clonotype was counted a few times. The chain joins TRBV6-2 or TRBV6-3 to TRBJ2-3; 9 bases map to TRBD2. The trim removed 11 bases at V and 0 bases at J, leaving 9 bases unmatched. The CDR3 has 15 amino acids. Germline-derived CDR1 and CDR2 are MNHEY and SVGEGT. For the CDR3, the DNA is TGTGCCGGAAAGACTAGCGGCGCTAGCACAGATACGCAGTATTTT. The encoded protein is CAGKTSGASTDTQYF.

This clonotype was detected a few times. The chain has TRBV12-3 or TRBV12-4 and TRBJ2-1; D uncertain. CDR3 length: 13 residues. The V end lost 6 bases, the J end lost 6 bases, and 12 bases lay between the germline ends. The CDR3 sequence: CASRSRIRNEQFF. CDR3 in DNA: TGTGCCAGCAGGAGTAGGATTCGCAATGAGCAGTTCTTC.

This chain joins TRBV7-8 and TRBJ2-7; perhaps TRBD2 as D (5 bases). Trimming shortened V by 2 bases and J by 4 bases, and 12 bases separated the two germline ends. The CDR3 consists of 14 residues. From germline, CDR1 is SGHVS and CDR2 FQNEAQ. Written as DNA, the CDR3 is TGTGCCAGCAGCTTATTTTCTAGCCTATACGAGCAGTACTTC. It specifies CASSLFSSLYEQYF.

The chain has TRBV5-1 and TRBJ1-2; possible D gene TRBD1, 6 bases. The CDR3 is 13 residues long. V lost 4 bases and J lost 7, with 14 bases in between. The germline V gene encodes CDR1 SGHRS and CDR2 YFSETQ. The CDR3 bases are TGCGCCAGCAGCCTAGGAAACAGGGTTGGCTACACCTTC. Amino acids: CASSLGNRVGYTF.